This T cell receptor (beta chain) was recorded in a study of CD8 T cells in Susac syndrome. Overall study findings and caveats: Peak Susac CD8+ clonal expansion was seen in TEMRA cells and active patients.

An amount of RNA that ranged from roughly 0.45 to 1 ug was reverse transcribed with random hexamers. It was immunoSEQ multiplex PCR that amplified TCR beta CDR3 across 54 Vbeta and 13 Jbeta. MiXCR, applied by TCRdb to the immunoSEQ multiplex PCR reads, yields one record per CDR3 protein. This sample carries under 85,000 distinct CDR3 sequences, roughly 94% of them seen once, and the ten largest clones take about 0.9%. The CDR3 extends over 12 amino acids. The V end was cut by 2 bases, the J end by 7 bases, with 11 bases between. Germline-derived CDR1 and CDR2 are GTSNPN and SVGIG (reference sequence). The authors sequenced TCR beta from blood CD8+ and CD4+ T cells. TEMRA cells were FACS-enriched, while CD8+ and CD4+ T cells were negatively isolated. In the case of this clonotype: The target antigen is unknown.

The J gene is TRBJ1-1, the V gene TRBV30; no clear D. What was sequenced was CD8+ T cells from PBMCs. This clonotype was obtained from a human donor with Susac syndrome. The CDR3: CAWSISRVEAFF. The CDR3 DNA is TGTGCCTGGAGTATTTCGAGAGTTGAAGCTTTCTTT.